The clone carrying this TCR beta chain was detected once. V shed 0 bases and J 5 bases; nucleotides not matched to a gene: 7. CDR1 and CDR2 from the germline V gene are MNHEY and SVGAGI. This CDR3 is built from 16 residues. The data stem from a study of cytomegalovirus exposure and HLA in healthy donors. PCR used 60 Vbeta primers and 13 Jbeta primers. Libraries were prepared by immunoSEQ multiplex PCR; TCRdb keeps only in-frame clonotypes and omits some of them. The table records about 72,000 clones, around 82% of them present only once. The chain couples TRBV6-5 to TRBJ2-1, with TRBD1 matching 7 bases. This clonotype was obtained from a man in his forties in good health and CMV-seronegative. Sequences were obtained from PBMCs. The CDR3 coding sequence is TGTGCCAGCAGTTACTCCTCGGGGACAGCCCACAATGAGCAGTTCTTC. Encoded protein: CASSYSSGTAHNEQFF.